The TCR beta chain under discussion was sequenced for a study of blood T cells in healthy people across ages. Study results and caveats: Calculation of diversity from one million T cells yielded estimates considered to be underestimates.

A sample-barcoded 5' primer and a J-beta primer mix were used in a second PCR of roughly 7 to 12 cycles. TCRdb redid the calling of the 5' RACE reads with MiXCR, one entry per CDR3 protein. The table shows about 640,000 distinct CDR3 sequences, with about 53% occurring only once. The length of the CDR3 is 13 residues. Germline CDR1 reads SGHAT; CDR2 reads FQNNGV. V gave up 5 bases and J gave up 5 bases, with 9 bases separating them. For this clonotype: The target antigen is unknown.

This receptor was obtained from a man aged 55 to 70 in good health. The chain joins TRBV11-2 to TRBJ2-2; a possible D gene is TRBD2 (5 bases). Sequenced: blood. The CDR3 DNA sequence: TGTGCCAGCAGCAACACTAGAACCGGGGAGCTGTTTTTT. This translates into CASSNTRTGELFF.